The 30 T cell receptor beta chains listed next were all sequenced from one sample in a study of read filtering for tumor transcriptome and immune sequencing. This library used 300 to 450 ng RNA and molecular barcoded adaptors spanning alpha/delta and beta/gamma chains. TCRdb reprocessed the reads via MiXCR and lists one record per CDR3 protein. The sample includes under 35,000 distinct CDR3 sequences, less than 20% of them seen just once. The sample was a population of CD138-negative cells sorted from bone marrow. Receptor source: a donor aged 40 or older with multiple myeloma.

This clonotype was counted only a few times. The CDR3 coding sequence is TGTGCCATCAGACAGGACAACTCCTACGAGCAGTACTTC. Translation gives CAIRQDNSYEQYF. The chain is built from TRBV10-3 and TRBJ2-7; D is possibly TRBD1 (5 bases). The CDR3 runs 13 residues. V was pared by 6 bases and J by 0 bases, with 9 bases between. The germline CDR1 and CDR2 sequences are ENHRY and SYGVKD.

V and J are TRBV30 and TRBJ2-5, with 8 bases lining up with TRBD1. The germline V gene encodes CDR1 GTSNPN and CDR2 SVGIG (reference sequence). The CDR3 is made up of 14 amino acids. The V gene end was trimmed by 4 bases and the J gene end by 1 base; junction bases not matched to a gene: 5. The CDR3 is CAWNQGAGQETQYF. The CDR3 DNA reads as TGTGCCTGGAATCAGGGGGCCGGCCAAGAGACCCAGTACTTC.

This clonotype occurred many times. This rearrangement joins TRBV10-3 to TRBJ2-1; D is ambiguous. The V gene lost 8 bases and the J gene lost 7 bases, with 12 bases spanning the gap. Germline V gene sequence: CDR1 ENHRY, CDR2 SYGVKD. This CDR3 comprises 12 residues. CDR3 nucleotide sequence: TGTGCCATCGGAGTCGTAGGGAATGAGCAGTTCTTC. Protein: CAIGVVGNEQFF.

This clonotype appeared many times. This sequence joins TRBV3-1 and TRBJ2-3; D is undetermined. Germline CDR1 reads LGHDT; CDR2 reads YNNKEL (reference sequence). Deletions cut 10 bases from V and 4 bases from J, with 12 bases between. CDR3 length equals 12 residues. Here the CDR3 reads CATSPGADTQYF. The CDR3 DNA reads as TGTGCCACCTCCCCTGGTGCAGATACGCAGTATTTT.

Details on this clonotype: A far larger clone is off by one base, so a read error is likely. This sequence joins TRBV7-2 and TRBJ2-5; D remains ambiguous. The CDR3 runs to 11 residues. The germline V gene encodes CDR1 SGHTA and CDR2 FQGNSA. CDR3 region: CASSLVETRYF. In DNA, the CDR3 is TGTGCCAGCAGCTTGGTAGAGACCCGGTACTTC.

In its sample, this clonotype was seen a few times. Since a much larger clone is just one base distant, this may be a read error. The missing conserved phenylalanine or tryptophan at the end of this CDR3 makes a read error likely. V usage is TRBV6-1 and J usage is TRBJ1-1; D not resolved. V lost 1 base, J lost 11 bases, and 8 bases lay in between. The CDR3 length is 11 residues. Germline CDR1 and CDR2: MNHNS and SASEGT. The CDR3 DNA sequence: TGTGCCAGCAGTGAAGAGCGACCGGCTTTCCTT. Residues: CASSEERPAFL.

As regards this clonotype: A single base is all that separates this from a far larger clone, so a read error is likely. The CDR3 sequence: CASSSVGGGEVEQFF. The CDR3 coding sequence is TGTGCCAGCAGCTCAGTTGGAGGGGGCGAAGTTGAGCAGTTCTTC. The chain employs TRBV7-1 and TRBJ2-1, with D possibly being TRBD1 (7 bases). TRBV7-1 is designated an ORF whose function remains uncertain. The CDR3 runs to 15 residues. V was cut by 1 base and J by 9 bases, with 16 bases left in between.

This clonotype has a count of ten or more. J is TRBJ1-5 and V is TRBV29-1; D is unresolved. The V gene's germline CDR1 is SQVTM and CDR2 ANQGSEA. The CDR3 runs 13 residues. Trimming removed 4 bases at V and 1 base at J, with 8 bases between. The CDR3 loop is CSVGSGSNQPQHF. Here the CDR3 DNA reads TGCAGCGTTGGATCGGGGAGCAATCAGCCCCAGCATTTT. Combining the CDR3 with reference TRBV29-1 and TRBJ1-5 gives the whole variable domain SAVISQKPSRDICQRGTSLTIQCQVDSQVTMMFWYRQQPGQSLTLIATANQGSEATYESGFVIDKFPISRPNLTFSTLTVSNMSPEDSSIYLCSVGSGSNQPQHFGDGTRLSIL.

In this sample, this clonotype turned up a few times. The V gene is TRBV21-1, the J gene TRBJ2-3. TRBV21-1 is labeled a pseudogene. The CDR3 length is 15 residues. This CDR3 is CASSSNRTSPDTQYF. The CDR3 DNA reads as TGTGCCAGCAGCAGCAACCGGACTAGCCCAGATACGCAGTATTTT.

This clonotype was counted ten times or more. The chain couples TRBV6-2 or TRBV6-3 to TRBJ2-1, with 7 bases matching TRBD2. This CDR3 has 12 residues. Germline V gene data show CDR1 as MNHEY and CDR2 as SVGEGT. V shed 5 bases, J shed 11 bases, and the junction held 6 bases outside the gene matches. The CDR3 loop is CASSPESGKQFF. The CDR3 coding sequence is TGTGCCAGCAGTCCCGAAAGCGGGAAGCAGTTCTTC.

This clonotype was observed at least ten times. The CDR3 DNA follows: TGCGCCAGCAGCTCAGGACTAGACACCGGGGAGCTGTTTTTT. Translation: CASSSGLDTGELFF. The rearrangement joins TRBV5-1 to TRBJ2-2, with 7 nucleotides matching TRBD2. Germline CDR1 SGHRS, CDR2 YFSETQ. The CDR3 loop spans 14 amino acids. The ends lost 3 bases at V and 3 bases at J; junction bases unmatched: 2.

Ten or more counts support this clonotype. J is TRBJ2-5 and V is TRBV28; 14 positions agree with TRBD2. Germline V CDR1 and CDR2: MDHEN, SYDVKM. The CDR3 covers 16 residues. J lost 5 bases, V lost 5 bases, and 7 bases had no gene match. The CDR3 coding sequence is TGTGCCAGCAGTCCTAGACTAGCGGGAGGGCTTGAGACCCAGTACTTC. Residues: CASSPRLAGGLETQYF. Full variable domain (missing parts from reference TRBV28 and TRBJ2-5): DVKVTQSSRYLVKRTGEKVFLECVQDMDHENMFWYRQDPGLGLRLIYFSYDVKMKEKGDIPEGYSVSREKKERFSLILESASTNQTSMYLCASSPRLAGGLETQYFGPGTRLLVL.

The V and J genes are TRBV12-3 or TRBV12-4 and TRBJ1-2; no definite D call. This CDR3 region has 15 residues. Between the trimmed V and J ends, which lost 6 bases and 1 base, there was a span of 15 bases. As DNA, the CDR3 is TGTGCCAGCAGACCCGACGGGGATTTTAACTATGGCTACACCTTC. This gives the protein CASRPDGDFNYGYTF.

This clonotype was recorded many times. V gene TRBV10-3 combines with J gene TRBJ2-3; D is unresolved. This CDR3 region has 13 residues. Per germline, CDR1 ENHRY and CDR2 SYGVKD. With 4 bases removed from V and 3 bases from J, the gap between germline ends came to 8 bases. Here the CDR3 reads CAISVKGTDTQYF. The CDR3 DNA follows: TGTGCCATCAGTGTAAAGGGAACAGATACGCAGTATTTT.

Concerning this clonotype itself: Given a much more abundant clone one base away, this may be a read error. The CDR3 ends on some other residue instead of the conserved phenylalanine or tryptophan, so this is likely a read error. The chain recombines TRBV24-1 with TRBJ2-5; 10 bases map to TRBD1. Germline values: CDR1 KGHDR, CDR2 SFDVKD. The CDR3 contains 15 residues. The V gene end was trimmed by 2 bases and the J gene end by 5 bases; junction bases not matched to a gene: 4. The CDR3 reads CATSDWDRGFETQYS. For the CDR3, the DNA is TGTGCCACCAGTGATTGGGACAGGGGTTTCGAGACCCAGTACTCC.

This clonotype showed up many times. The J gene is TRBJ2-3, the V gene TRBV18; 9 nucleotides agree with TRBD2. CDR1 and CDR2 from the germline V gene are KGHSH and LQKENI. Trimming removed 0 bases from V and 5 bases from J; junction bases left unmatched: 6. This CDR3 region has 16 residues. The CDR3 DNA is TGTGCCAGCTCACCACCGTTAGCGGGAGTCCGAGATACGCAGTATTTT. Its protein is CASSPPLAGVRDTQYF.

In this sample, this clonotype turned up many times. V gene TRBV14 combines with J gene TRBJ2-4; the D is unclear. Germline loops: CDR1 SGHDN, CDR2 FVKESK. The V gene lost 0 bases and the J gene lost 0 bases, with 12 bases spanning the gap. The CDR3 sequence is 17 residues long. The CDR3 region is CASSQDPRSGAKNIQYF. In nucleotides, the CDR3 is TGTGCCAGCAGCCAAGATCCACGATCGGGAGCCAAAAACATTCAGTACTTC.

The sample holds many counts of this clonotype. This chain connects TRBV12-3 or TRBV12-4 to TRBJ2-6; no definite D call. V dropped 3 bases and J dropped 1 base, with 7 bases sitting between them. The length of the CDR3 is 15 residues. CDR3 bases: TGTGCCAGCAGTTTTTTTCTGTCTGGGGCCAACGTCCTGACTTTC. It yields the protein CASSFFLSGANVLTF.

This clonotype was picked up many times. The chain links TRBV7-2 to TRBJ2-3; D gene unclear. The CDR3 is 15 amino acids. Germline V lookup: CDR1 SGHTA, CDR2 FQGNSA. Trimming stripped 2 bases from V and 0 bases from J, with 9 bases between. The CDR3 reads CASSLFTTSTDTQYF. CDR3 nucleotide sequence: TGTGCCAGCAGCTTATTCACGACTAGCACAGATACGCAGTATTTT.

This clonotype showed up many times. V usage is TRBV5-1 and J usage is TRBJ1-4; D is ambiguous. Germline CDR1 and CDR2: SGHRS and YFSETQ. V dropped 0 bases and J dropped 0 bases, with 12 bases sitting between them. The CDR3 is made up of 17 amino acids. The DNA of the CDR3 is TGCGCCAGCAGCTTGGTTGGCACCTTTGCAACTAATGAAAAACTGTTTTTT. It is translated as CASSLVGTFATNEKLFF.

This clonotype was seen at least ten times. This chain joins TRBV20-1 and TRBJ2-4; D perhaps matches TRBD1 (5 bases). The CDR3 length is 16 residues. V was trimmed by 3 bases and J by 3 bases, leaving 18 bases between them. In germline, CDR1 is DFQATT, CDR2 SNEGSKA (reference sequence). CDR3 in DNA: TGCAGTGCTAGCATCCGGACACGCTCCAACAAAAACATTCAGTACTTC. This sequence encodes CSASIRTRSNKNIQYF.

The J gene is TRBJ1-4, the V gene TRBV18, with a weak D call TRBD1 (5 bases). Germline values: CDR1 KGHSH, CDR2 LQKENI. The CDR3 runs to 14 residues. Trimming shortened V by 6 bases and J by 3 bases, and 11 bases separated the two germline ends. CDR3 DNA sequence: TGTGCCAGCTCGGTACCGGGGCCTAATGAAAAACTGTTTTTT. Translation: CASSVPGPNEKLFF. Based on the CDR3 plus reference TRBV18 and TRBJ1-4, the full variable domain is NAGVMQNPRHLVRRRGQEARLRCSPMKGHSHVYWYRQLPEEGLKFMVYLQKENIIDESGMPKERFSAEFPKEGPSILRIQQVVRGDSAAYFCASSVPGPNEKLFFGSGTQLSVL.

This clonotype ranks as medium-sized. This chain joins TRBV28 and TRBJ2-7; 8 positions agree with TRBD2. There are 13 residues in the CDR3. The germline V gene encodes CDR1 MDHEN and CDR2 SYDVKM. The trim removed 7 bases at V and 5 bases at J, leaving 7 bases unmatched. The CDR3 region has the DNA TGTGCCAGCACCGGGGGGGTAGGTGACGAGCAGTACTTC. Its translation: CASTGGVGDEQYF.

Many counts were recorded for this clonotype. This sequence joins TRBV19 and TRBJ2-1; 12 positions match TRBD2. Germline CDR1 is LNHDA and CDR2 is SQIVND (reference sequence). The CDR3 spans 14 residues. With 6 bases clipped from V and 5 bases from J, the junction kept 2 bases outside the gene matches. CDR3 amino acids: CASRTSGGNNEQFF. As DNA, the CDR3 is TGTGCCAGTAGGACTAGCGGGGGTAACAATGAGCAGTTCTTC.

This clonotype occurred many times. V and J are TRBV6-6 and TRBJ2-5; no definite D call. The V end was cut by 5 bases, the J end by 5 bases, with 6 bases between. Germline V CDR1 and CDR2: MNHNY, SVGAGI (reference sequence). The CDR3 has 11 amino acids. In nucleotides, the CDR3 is TGTGCCAGCAGTCCAAGTGAGACCCAGTACTTC. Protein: CASSPSETQYF.

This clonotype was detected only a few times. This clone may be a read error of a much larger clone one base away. CDR3 sequence reads: CASKSTESPYEQYF. CDR3 nucleotide sequence: TGTGCCAGCAAGTCCACTGAGAGCCCCTACGAGCAGTACTTC. The V call is TRBV12-3 or TRBV12-4, the J call TRBJ2-7; D is unresolved. Trimming took off 7 bases at V and 2 bases at J, with 15 bases between the two ends. This CDR3 region has 14 residues.

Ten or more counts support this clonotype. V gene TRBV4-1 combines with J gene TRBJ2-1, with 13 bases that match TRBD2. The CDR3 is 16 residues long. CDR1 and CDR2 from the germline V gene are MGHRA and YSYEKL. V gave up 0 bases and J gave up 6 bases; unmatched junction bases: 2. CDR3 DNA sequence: TGCGCCAGCAGCCAAGAACTAGCGGGAGGGTTCAATGAGCAGTTCTTC. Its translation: CASSQELAGGFNEQFF.

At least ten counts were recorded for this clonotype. The CDR3 loop is CASSSDGWNEKLFF. Here the CDR3 DNA reads TGTGCCAGCAGCTCGGACGGATGGAATGAAAAACTGTTTTTT. The chain employs TRBV7-9 and TRBJ1-4, with unresolved D. Germline V lookup: CDR1 SEHNR, CDR2 FQNEAQ (reference sequence). V lost 4 bases and J lost 5, with 11 bases in between. The CDR3 is made up of 14 amino acids.

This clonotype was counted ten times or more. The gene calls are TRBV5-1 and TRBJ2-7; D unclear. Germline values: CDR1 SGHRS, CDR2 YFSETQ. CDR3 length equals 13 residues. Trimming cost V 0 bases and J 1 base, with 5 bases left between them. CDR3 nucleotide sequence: TGCGCCAGCAGCTTGGGAATTTCCTACGAGCAGTACTTC. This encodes CASSLGISYEQYF.

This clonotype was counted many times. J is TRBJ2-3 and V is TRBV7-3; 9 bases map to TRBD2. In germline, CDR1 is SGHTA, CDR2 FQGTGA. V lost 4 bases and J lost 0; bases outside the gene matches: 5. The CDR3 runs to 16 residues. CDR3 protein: CASSSHLAGSTDTQYF. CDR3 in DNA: TGTGCCAGCAGCTCTCATCTAGCGGGGAGCACAGATACGCAGTATTTT. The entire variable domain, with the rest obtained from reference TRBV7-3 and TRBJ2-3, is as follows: GAGVSQTPSNKVTEKGKYVELRCDPISGHTALYWYRQSLGQGPEFLIYFQGTGAADDSGLPNDRFFAVRPEGSVSTLKIQRTERGDSAVYLCASSSHLAGSTDTQYFGPGTRLTVL.